This T cell receptor (beta chain) was captured in a study of T cells expressing NK-cell markers. At the level of the study: According to the study, TCR beta repertoires originated from sorted CD3+CD56+NKG2C+, CD3+CD56+NKG2C- and CD3+CD56-NKG2C+ T cells.

The CDR3 sequence is 15 residues long. Comments on this clonotype: The antigen is unknown.

Study results and limitations: The share of CD8+ T cells held by dominant NKG2C+ clonotypes was roughly 1.0-8% in roughly 6 donors.

TCRdb re-called the 5' RACE reads and shows each CDR3 protein once, DNA omitted. Its clone listing holds approximately 110,000 distinct CDR3 sequences. The sequencing sample was made of blood T cells: a sorted CD56 or NKG2C T cell subset, CD4+ or CD8+ T cells, or bulk PBMC T cells (not recorded which). This sequence originates from a woman aged 18 to 75 in good health. V usage is TRBV12-3 or TRBV12-4 and J usage is TRBJ2-2. The chain's CDR3 is CASSFVQRGTGELFF.